This T cell receptor beta chain appears in the sequencing data of a study of blood T cells in healthy people across ages. This CDR3 has 14 amino acids. CDR1 is LGHNA, CDR2 YSLEER, per germline. Trimming pared 0 bases from V and 5 bases from J, leaving 10 bases between. This clonotype was seen more than once but under ten times. Sample-barcoded 5' priming and a J-beta primer mix drove a second PCR of roughly 7 to 11 cycles. TCRdb independently ran MiXCR on the 5' RACE reads; one entry per CDR3 protein. The sample records hundreds of thousands of distinct CDR3 sequences, under 25% being singletons. The gene calls are TRBV4-3 and TRBJ1-1; no clear D gene. Sequenced: blood. The source of this sequence is a man aged 70-80 years in good health. CDR3 coding DNA: TGCGCCAGCAGCCAAGATGGTGGGCGGACTGAAGCTTTCTTT. Its protein is CASSQDGGRTEAFF.